The 19 T cell receptor beta chains in this list originate from one sample, sequenced in a study of lymphopenia after photon versus proton radiotherapy. Clones were read by immunoSEQ multiplex PCR, and TCRdb kept only the in-frame ones, dropping some. The repertoire consists of about 16,000 clones, with approximately 86% occurring once and the leading ten covering about 50%. The sequencing used peripheral blood, collected from a patient treated with proton-based radiotherapy. These receptors originate from a woman aged 55-70 years with cholangiocarcinoma. Some clones in this sample may be carry-over from other donors' samples.

The CDR3, as DNA: TGTGCCACCAGCAGAGCCGGTCGGACGGGGGATTACGAGCAGTACTTC. It is translated as CATSRAGRTGDYEQYF. The chain has TRBV15 and TRBJ2-7, with D possibly TRBD2 on 6 matching bases. Germline V gives CDR1 LNHNV, CDR2 YYDKDF (reference sequence). V was pared by 1 base and J by 4 bases, with 17 bases between. This CDR3 comprises 16 residues.

The chain has TRBV5-1 and TRBJ2-7, with D uncertain. The length of the CDR3 is 11 residues. Germline V gene lookup returns CDR1 SGHRS and CDR2 YFSETQ. V lost 4 bases and J 0 bases, leaving 2 bases between the germline ends. CDR3 sequence: CASSGSYEQYF. CDR3 in DNA: TGCGCCAGCAGCGGCTCCTACGAGCAGTACTTC.

The chain carries TRBV4-3 and TRBJ1-2, with D possibly matching TRBD1 (5 bases). CDR3 length equals 15 residues. V was shortened by 4 bases and J by 3 bases, with 15 bases between the two germline ends. Germline V gene sequence: CDR1 LGHNA, CDR2 YSLEER. CDR3 nucleotide sequence: TGCGCCAGCAGCCTATCCCGAGGGGAGTACTATGGCTACACCTTC. Encoded protein: CASSLSRGEYYGYTF.

The rearrangement links TRBV19 to TRBJ2-7; 9 nucleotides agree with TRBD2. The CDR3 has 13 amino acids. J was trimmed by 6 bases and V by 5 bases; bases with no gene match: 5. Germline lookup yields CDR1 LNHDA and CDR2 SQIVND (reference sequence). CDR3 sequence reads: CASSEREDIEQYF. In DNA, the CDR3 is TGTGCCAGTAGTGAGCGGGAGGATATCGAGCAGTACTTC. Together with reference TRBV19 and TRBJ2-7, the CDR3 gives the full variable domain: DGGITQSPKYLFRKEGQNVTLSCEQNLNHDAMYWYRQDPGQGLRLIYYSQIVNDFQKGDIAEGYSVSREKKESFPLTVTSAQKNPTAFYLCASSEREDIEQYFGPGTRLTVT.

V and J are TRBV18 and TRBJ2-5; tentatively, D is TRBD2 (5 bases). The CDR3 totals 14 residues. From germline, CDR1 is KGHSH and CDR2 LQKENI. V was cut by 5 bases and J by 2 bases, with 12 bases left in between. The CDR3 DNA sequence: TGTGCCAGCTCATCCCAATCGGGACAAGAGACCCAGTACTTC. Residues: CASSSQSGQETQYF.

With regard to this clone: The germline gene is not matched at one end of the junction; a read error may be the cause. The CDR3 DNA reads as TGTGCTAGCAGCGGGCGGGCAGGGGACTACGAGCAGTACTTC. Translating it yields CASSGRAGDYEQYF. V is TRBV7-7 and J is TRBJ2-5; D tentatively reads TRBD1 or TRBD2 (6 bases each). Gene TRBJ2-7 matches the end of the DNA better, so the J call may be wrong. Germline V gives CDR1 SSHAT, CDR2 FNYEAQ (reference sequence). The length of the CDR3 is 14 residues.

V and J are TRBV19 and TRBJ2-1; D is unresolved. Germline V lookup: CDR1 LNHDA, CDR2 SQIVND (reference sequence). V lost 9 bases and J 6 bases, leaving 18 bases between the germline ends. This CDR3 is 14 amino acids long. CDR3: CASLMPNPPNEQFF. CDR3 DNA: TGTGCCAGCCTCATGCCAAACCCTCCCAATGAGCAGTTCTTC. Combining the CDR3 with reference TRBV19 and TRBJ2-1 gives the whole variable domain DGGITQSPKYLFRKEGQNVTLSCEQNLNHDAMYWYRQDPGQGLRLIYYSQIVNDFQKGDIAEGYSVSREKKESFPLTVTSAQKNPTAFYLCASLMPNPPNEQFFGPGTRLTVL.

The chain carries TRBV12-2 and TRBJ2-7; the table's D call of TRBD1 was not tested on the DNA. TRBV12-2 counts as a pseudogene. The CDR3 consists of 13 residues. The CDR3 spells CASRRQGLYEQYF. Written as DNA, the CDR3 is TGTGCAAGTCGCAGGCAGGGCCTCTACGAGCAGTACTTC.

The chain uses TRBV30 and TRBJ1-2, with TRBD1 as a possible D gene (5 bases). Germline CDR1 and CDR2: GTSNPN and SVGIG (reference sequence). With 3 bases removed from V and 2 bases from J, the gap between germline ends came to 13 bases. The CDR3 spans 14 residues. The CDR3 nucleotides read TGTGCCTGGAGGGAAACGGGACCGAACTATGGCTACACCTTC. It translates to CAWRETGPNYGYTF.

The V and J genes are TRBV4-3 and TRBJ2-2; no definite D call. The CDR3 length is 12 residues. V was shortened by 4 bases and J by 6 bases, with 6 bases between the two germline ends. Germline V lookup: CDR1 LGHNA, CDR2 YSLEER. DNA for the CDR3: TGCGCCAGCAGCCCTCAACCCGGGGAGCTGTTTTTT. This gives the protein CASSPQPGELFF.

This clone was picked up a small number of times. This chain connects TRBV4-3 to TRBJ2-3; D might be TRBD2 (5 bases). The CDR3 runs to 12 residues. V lost 1 base and J 8 bases, leaving 7 bases between the germline ends. The germline V gene has CDR1 LGHNA and CDR2 YSLEER. CDR3 sequence (DNA): TGCGCCAGCAGCCAAGTTGGAGGTACGCAGTATTTT. Translating it yields CASSQVGGTQYF.

This clone was seen a single time. This chain links TRBV29-1 with TRBJ2-1, with D possibly TRBD2 on 6 matching bases. Trimming left V 4 bases short and J 5 bases short, with 15 bases between. The CDR3 is 14 amino acids. CDR1 is SQVTM and CDR2 is ANQGSEA in the germline V gene. CDR3 bases: TGCAGCGTTGCTAGCGTCAGACCCGACAATGAGCAGTTCTTC. Its translation: CSVASVRPDNEQFF.

Here the CDR3 DNA reads TGTGCCAGCAGCCAAGCGGGACAGACCATCTCCTACGAGCAGTACTTC. It translates to CASSQAGQTISYEQYF. The chain joins TRBV4-2 to TRBJ2-7; 7 nucleotides match TRBD1. CDR1 is LGHNA, CDR2 YNFKEQ, per germline. The CDR3 length is 16 residues. The ends lost 1 base at V and 0 bases at J; junction bases unmatched: 6.

This clone was seen only a few times. V gene TRBV25-1 combines with J gene TRBJ1-6; D perhaps matches TRBD1 (6 bases). The V gene lost 4 bases and the J gene lost 8 bases, with 12 bases spanning the gap. This CDR3 has 14 residues. The germline CDR1 and CDR2 sequences are MGHDK and SYGVNS. CDR3 in amino acids: CASSGRDTYSPLHF. CDR3 nucleotide sequence: TGTGCCAGCAGTGGCCGGGACACCTATTCACCCCTCCACTTT.

V and J are TRBV11-2 and TRBJ2-1; 9 bases map to TRBD2. The CDR3 sequence is 15 residues long. The J segment lost 7 bases and the V segment lost 3 bases, leaving 7 bases of the junction unmatched. Per the germline V gene, CDR1 is SGHAT and CDR2 is FQNNGV. The CDR3 sequence: CASSFRGGALNEQFF. In DNA form, the CDR3 reads TGTGCCAGCAGCTTTCGCGGGGGGGCCCTTAATGAGCAGTTCTTC. The whole variable domain, filled in from reference TRBV11-2 and TRBJ2-1, reads EAGVAQSPRYKIIEKRQSVAFWCNPISGHATLYWYQQILGQGPKLLIQFQNNGVVDDSQLPKDRFSAERLKGVDSTLKIQPAKLEDSAVYLCASSFRGGALNEQFFGPGTRLTVL.

CDR3 nucleotide sequence: TGTGCCAGCAGCTTACGGAGCGGGGCCTCCTACAATGAGCAGTTCTTC. It specifies CASSLRSGASYNEQFF. This chain joins TRBV9 and TRBJ2-1; TRBD2 matches at 7 bases. The CDR3 loop spans 16 amino acids. V was clipped by 4 bases and J by 0 bases; unmatched bases: 7. Germline CDR1 and CDR2: SGDLS and YYNGEE.

V gene TRBV25-1 combines with J gene TRBJ1-2; perhaps TRBD1 as D (6 bases). This CDR3 spans 15 amino acids. Trimming cost V 6 bases and J 1 base, with 15 bases left between them. Germline V gives CDR1 MGHDK, CDR2 SYGVNS. The DNA of the CDR3 is TGTGCCAGCAGGCTGACAGGCTCTAATAACTATGGCTACACCTTC. It yields the protein CASRLTGSNNYGYTF.

The chain carries TRBV4-1 and TRBJ1-4, with D perhaps matching TRBD1 (5 bases). The V gene's germline CDR1 is MGHRA and CDR2 YSYEKL. CDR3 length equals 16 residues. Trimming removed 0 bases at V and 5 bases at J, with 13 bases between. The CDR3 nucleotides read TGCGCCAGCAGCCAAGATCCTCCCGGGGGAAATGAAAAACTGTTTTTT. The encoded protein is CASSQDPPGGNEKLFF.

J is TRBJ2-3 and V is TRBV9; TRBD1 agrees at 9 bases. Germline trimming cut 0 bases from V and 7 bases from J; bases unmatched to any gene: 9. The CDR3 runs to 16 residues. The germline CDR1 and CDR2 sequences are SGDLS and YYNGEE. The CDR3 DNA sequence: TGTGCCAGCAGCGTAGCCCCGGGACAGGGCGCTTATACGCAGTATTTT. This translates into CASSVAPGQGAYTQYF.